This TCR beta chain was observed in a study of cytomegalovirus exposure and HLA in healthy donors. This clone was picked up a small number of times. Its antigen is as yet unknown. Some clones are missing from TCRdb's copy, which holds only in-frame ones; the method was immunoSEQ multiplex PCR. This sample has 150,000 to 250,000 clones, with roughly three quarters found just once. Study-level results: Among TCR beta chains, those listed as cytomegalovirus-associated numbered over 150.

Germline lookup yields CDR1 MGHRA and CDR2 YSYEKL. Trimming stripped 0 bases from V and 7 bases from J, with 10 bases between. The CDR3 has 14 amino acids. What was sequenced was PBMCs. The chain carries TRBV4-1 and TRBJ1-5; a possible D gene is TRBD1 (5 bases). This receptor was taken from a woman aged 25 to 39 in good health and CMV-seronegative. This chain's CDR3 is CASSQDQGYQPQHF. The CDR3 DNA is TGCGCCAGCAGCCAAGATCAGGGCTACCAGCCCCAGCATTTT.